This T cell receptor (beta chain) was documented in a study of beta chain features in type 1 diabetes. All of the isolated RNA was reverse transcribed, so expressed TCRB transcripts were sequenced. Repertoires were generated with immunoSEQ multiplex PCR, while TCRdb's copy carries only in-frame clones and drops some. Here the sample spans fewer than 350,000 clones, around 7.8% being singletons. J lost 2 bases, V lost 9 bases, and 10 bases had no gene match. The germline V gene has CDR1 SGHVS and CDR2 FNYEAQ. CDR3 size: 15 residues. As to this clone: The target antigen is unknown.

Study-level results: High-TCR-expressing cells could be over-represented by cDNA sequencing.

The V and J genes are TRBV7-6 and TRBJ2-3; TRBD2 matches 8 bases. Material for sequencing was central memory CD4+ T cells from blood. The source is a woman in her late teens or twenties in good health. CDR3 amino acids: CASKQTSALTDTQYF. In DNA, the CDR3 is TGTGCCAGTAAACAGACTAGCGCCCTCACAGATACGCAGTATTTT.